This T cell receptor (beta chain) was identified during a study of blood T cell repertoires in COVID-19. Authors' analysis steps: How many nucleated cells were present was estimated from reference gene primer amplification. Assay used: immunoSEQ multiplex PCR; TCRdb lists only in-frame clones, some missing. V, J and clone size reflect that table, while D and trimming were determined from the DNA. The table has under 300,000 clones, roughly 85% seen once. With 0 bases removed from V and 4 bases from J, the gap between germline ends came to 4 bases. The CDR3 is made up of 12 amino acids. Germline lookup yields CDR1 MNHEY and CDR2 SVGAGI. The sample holds one count of this clone.

The chain joins TRBV6-5 to TRBJ2-7, with D unclear. This sequence was found in a woman in her forties or fifties who had recovered from COVID-19. Sequencing used PBMCs or T cells enriched from blood (not recorded which). CDR3 loop: CASSYSEYEQYF. The CDR3 region has the DNA TGTGCCAGCAGTTACTCTGAGTACGAGCAGTACTTC.